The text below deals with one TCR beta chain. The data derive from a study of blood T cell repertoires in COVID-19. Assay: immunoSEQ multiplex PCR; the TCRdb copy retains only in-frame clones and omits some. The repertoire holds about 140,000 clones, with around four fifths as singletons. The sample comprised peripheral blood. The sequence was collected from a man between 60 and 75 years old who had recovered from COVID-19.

CDR3 nucleotide sequence: TGTGCCAGCAGCTTAGCGGGAGGTTATGAGACCCAGTACTTC. Translated: CASSLAGGYETQYF. The chain has TRBV7-9 and TRBJ2-5; possible D gene TRBD2, 6 bases. The germline gives CDR1 SEHNR, CDR2 FQNEAQ (reference sequence). Trimming cost V 0 bases and J 5 bases, with 10 bases left between them. The length of the CDR3 is 14 residues.